The rows below give T cell receptor beta chains drawn from one sample of a study of blood T cell repertoires in COVID-19. Profiling relied on immunoSEQ multiplex PCR, and the TCRdb table lists in-frame clones only, not all of them. The data hold 250,000 to 350,000 clones, with approximately 90% observed a single time. Sequencing was carried out using peripheral blood. These receptors came from a woman aged 50 to 60 who had recovered from COVID-19. Both conserved end residues are part of each CDR3. The order of the fields is CDR3 length, V gene, CDR3 protein.

>18|TRBV19
CASSIDRSGTGLGSGYTF
>14|TRBV5-1
CASSRDQGTDTQYF
>15|TRBV5-8
CASSLDGGGNYGYTF
>16|TRBV7-9
CASSLVLAGLPDTQYF
>12|TRBV15
CATSWTSQEQYF
>13|TRBV29-1
CSVAKGTYNEQFF
>16|TRBV28
CASSLPSQGLGTEAFF
>15|TRBV7-9
CASSLRDRGPETQYF
>13|TRBV7-3
CASSLGQGSGYTF
>19|TRBV3-1/TRBV3-2
CASSQEWDLREGKNYGYTF
>14|TRBV7-2
CASSQDRGNYGYTF
>17|TRBV28
CASSFGGARSANYGYTF
>15|TRBV15
CATSRGGAWYTEAFF
>15|TRBV4-1
CASSSIPGTSREQYF
>17|TRBV21-1
CAIPTLLLAGTGNEQFF
>14|TRBV3-1/TRBV3-2
CASSQGLGSYEQYF
>13|TRBV11-2
CASSHVSGNTIYF
>14|TRBV2
CASSESLRAEKLFF
>15|TRBV5-1
CASSPRLAGVYEQYF
>16|TRBV5-6
CASSLADGMSTDTQYF
>15|TRBV9
CASTKGGQGPYEQYF
>16|TRBV2
CASSRDRAISGNTIYF
>16|TRBV15
CATSRDLPVLAYEQYF
>15|TRBV21-1
CASSKNGSGGSPLHF
>12|TRBV2
CASSPTSGEQYF
>15|TRBV28
CASRPAAGERETQYF
>14|TRBV5-6
CASSTQGSGNTIYF
>14|TRBV7-2
CASSLNPGYTEAFF
>14|TRBV4-2
CASSQESIPEKLFF